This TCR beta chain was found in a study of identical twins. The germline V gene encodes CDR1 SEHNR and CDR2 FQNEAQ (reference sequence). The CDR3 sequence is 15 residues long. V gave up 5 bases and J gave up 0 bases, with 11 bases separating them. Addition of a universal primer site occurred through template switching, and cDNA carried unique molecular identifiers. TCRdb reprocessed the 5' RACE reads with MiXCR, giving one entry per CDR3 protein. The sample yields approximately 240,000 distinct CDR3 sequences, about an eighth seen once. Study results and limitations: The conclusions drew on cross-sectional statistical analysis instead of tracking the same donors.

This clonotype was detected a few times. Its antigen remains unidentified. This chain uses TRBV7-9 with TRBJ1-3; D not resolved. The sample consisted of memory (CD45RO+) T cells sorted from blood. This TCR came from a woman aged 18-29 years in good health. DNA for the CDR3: TGTGCCAGCAGCCTCCCTTCCTCCTCTGGAAACACCATATATTTT. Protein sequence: CASSLPSSSGNTIYF.